Given below is one T cell receptor (beta chain) in context. The entry originates in a study of blood T cells in healthy people across ages. Each sample gave at least 7 million isolated PBMCs. This CDR3 comprises 15 residues. CDR1 is SGHTA, CDR2 FQGTGA, per germline. For the second PCR, which ran for roughly 6 to 12 cycles, a sample-barcoded 5' primer and a J-beta primer mix were used. TCRdb analysed the 5' RACE reads with MiXCR anew, one entry per CDR3 protein. The sample carries around 320,000 distinct CDR3 sequences, about 25% recorded once. The TCR sequence derives from a woman between 70 and 85 years old in good health. The sequenced material came from blood. The V call is TRBV7-3, the J call TRBJ2-5; 11 bases agree with TRBD2. The better agreement between TRBJ2-1 and the DNA end casts doubt on the J call. The CDR3 loop is CASSPSSGRMGEQFF. The DNA of the CDR3 is TGTGCCAGCAGCCCCTCTAGCGGGAGGATGGGTGAGCAGTTCTTC.